This T cell receptor beta chain was sequenced during a study of technical replicates of blood from a handful of donors. There are 16 residues in the CDR3. Trimming at V came to 6 bases and at J to 4 bases, leaving 5 bases not matched to a gene. CDR1 and CDR2 from the germline V gene are LGHNT and FRNRAP. The method was immunoSEQ multiplex PCR; TCRdb's version includes in-frame clones alone and lacks a portion of them. Of 68,000 or so clones listed, 95% to 98% are singletons. The chain carries TRBV12-5 and TRBJ2-2, with 13 bases aligning to TRBD2. The source of this sequence is a human donor in good health. Source material: T cells isolated from PBMCs. The DNA of the CDR3 is TGTGCTAGTGGACCAACTAGCGGGAGGGGCACCGGGGAGCTGTTTTTT. Residues: CASGPTSGRGTGELFF.